This record looks at one T cell receptor beta chain sequence and its context. This CDR3 is 11 amino acids long. With 5 bases removed from V and 6 bases from J, the gap between germline ends came to 8 bases. This specimen comes from a study of blood T cell repertoires in COVID-19. Clones were read by immunoSEQ multiplex PCR, and TCRdb kept only the in-frame ones, dropping some. The sample has 140,000 to 150,000 clones, around 72% seen once. The genes are TRBV12-3 or TRBV12-4 and TRBJ2-7; D gene ambiguous. Sequencing was done on a sample of peripheral blood. The receptor was isolated from a woman aged 60-75 years with acute or convalescent COVID-19. The CDR3 DNA reads as TGTGCCAGCAGTCCCCGAGTCGAGCAGTACTTC. Its translation: CASSPRVEQYF.